This is a list of T cell receptor beta chains from one sample in a study of blood T cell repertoires in COVID-19. Here immunoSEQ multiplex PCR was the method, and the copy in TCRdb shows in-frame clones only, minus some. The data show 200,000 to 250,000 clones, about 79% seen once. Sequences were obtained from peripheral blood. These receptors originate from a man in his fifties or sixties with active or convalescent COVID-19. Each CDR3 is given with its conserved first and last residue. Fields, in order: clone size, V gene, J gene, D gene, CDR3 protein, CDR3 DNA. D genes are given only for firm matches. Clone size is stated in some rows and not others, as once, few, many or a class when expanded.

>.|TRBV7-9|TRBJ2-7|.
CASSPGFEQYF
TGTGCCAGCAGCCCCGGGTTCGAGCAGTACTTC
>.|TRBV7-2|TRBJ1-1|.
CASSSAGMNTEAFF
TGTGCCAGCAGCTCGGCGGGGATGAACACTGAAGCTTTCTTT
>.|TRBV6-2/TRBV6-3|TRBJ2-5|TRBD2
CASSYSRVTSGEETQYF
TGTGCCAGCAGTTACTCGAGGGTGACTAGCGGGGAAGAGACCCAGTACTTC
>.|TRBV2|TRBJ2-7|.
CASRPKQGMGSYEQYF
TGTGCCAGCAGACCAAAACAGGGAATGGGCTCCTACGAGCAGTACTTC
>.|TRBV19|TRBJ2-3|.
CASTGGIIDTQYF
TGTGCCAGTACCGGAGGGATAATCGATACGCAGTATTTT
>few|TRBV5-6|TRBJ2-1|.
CASSLAGNWNEQFF
TGTGCCAGCAGCTTGGCGGGGAATTGGAATGAGCAGTTCTTC
>.|TRBV3-1/TRBV3-2|TRBJ1-3|TRBD1
CASSQTPGQGAGGNTIYF
TGTGCCAGCAGCCAAACTCCGGGACAGGGGGCAGGCGGAAACACCATATATTTT
>once|TRBV7-8|TRBJ1-6|.
CASSLAFSDRNSPLHF
TGTGCCAGCAGCTTAGCGTTTTCAGACAGAAATTCACCCCTCCACTTT
>.|TRBV19|TRBJ2-3|TRBD2
CASSIQGLAGGTDTQYF
TGTGCCAGTAGTATTCAGGGACTAGCGGGGGGCACAGATACGCAGTATTTT
>.|TRBV4-1|TRBJ1-5|TRBD1
CASSQGGGGNQPQHF
TGCGCCAGCAGCCAAGGAGGGGGCGGGAATCAGCCCCAGCATTTT
>.|TRBV2|TRBJ1-1|.
CARQGNTEAFF
TGTGCCAGACAGGGGAACACTGAAGCTTTCTTT
>.|TRBV5-1|TRBJ2-5|.
CASSLLRGQETQYF
TGCGCCAGCAGCTTGCTCCGGGGGCAAGAGACCCAGTACTTC
>.|TRBV5-1|TRBJ2-2|TRBD1
CASSPRTGDRKAGELFF
TGCGCCAGCAGCCCTCGGACAGGGGATCGAAAAGCCGGGGAGCTGTTTTTT
>.|TRBV7-9|TRBJ2-2|.
CASSRGQLNTGELFF
TGTGCCAGCAGTAGGGGACAACTAAACACCGGGGAGCTGTTTTTT
>.|TRBV28|TRBJ1-3|TRBD1
CASSPPQGADKLNTIYF
TGTGCCAGCAGTCCCCCCCAGGGGGCGGACAAGTTAAACACCATATATTTT
>.|TRBV12-3/TRBV12-4|TRBJ1-1|TRBD1
CASSRDRGRRAFF
TGTGCCAGCAGCCGCGACAGGGGGCGAAGAGCTTTCTTT
>.|TRBV5-1|TRBJ2-2|TRBD2
CASSLGTSGPGELFF
TGCGCCAGCAGCCTAGGGACTAGCGGGCCCGGGGAGCTGTTTTTT
>.|TRBV6-2/TRBV6-3|TRBJ2-3|TRBD2
CASSSLAGGPRDTQYF
TGTGCCAGCAGTTCCCTAGCGGGAGGGCCGAGGGATACGCAGTATTTT
>once|TRBV14|TRBJ1-2|TRBD1
CASSQTWTGGRGGYTF
TGTGCCAGCAGCCAAACTTGGACAGGCGGTCGTGGTGGCTACACCTTC
>.|TRBV5-5|TRBJ2-1|TRBD2
CASSLDPSGGLLDEQFF
TGTGCCAGCAGCTTGGACCCTAGCGGGGGCCTTTTGGATGAGCAGTTCTTC
>.|TRBV6-4|TRBJ2-1|TRBD2
CASAPSGRHEQFF
TGTGCCAGCGCGCCTAGCGGTCGCCATGAGCAGTTCTTC
>.|TRBV15|TRBJ1-4|TRBD1
CATSRGQGNEKLFF
TGTGCCACCAGCAGGGGACAGGGGAATGAAAAACTGTTTTTT
>once|TRBV2|TRBJ2-3|TRBD2
CASRTPPGGRDTQYF
TGTGCCAGCAGGACCCCCCCGGGGGGGCGAGATACGCAGTATTTT
>.|TRBV11-2|TRBJ2-2|TRBD2
CASSLSGGGNTGELFF
TGTGCCAGCAGCTTGAGCGGGGGAGGGAACACCGGGGAGCTGTTTTTT
>.|TRBV4-1|TRBJ2-1|TRBD2
CASSQALLSLAGDYNEQFF
TGCGCCAGCAGCCAAGCTCTCCTTAGCCTAGCGGGTGACTACAATGAGCAGTTCTTC
>.|TRBV5-6|TRBJ1-3|.
CASSLVVGAGNTIYF
TGTGCCAGCAGCTTGGTGGTCGGGGCTGGAAACACCATATATTTT
>few|TRBV11-2|TRBJ1-3|.
CASSQQSSGNTIYF
TGTGCCAGCAGCCAACAGAGCTCTGGAAACACCATATATTTT
>.|TRBV5-4|TRBJ1-3|.
CASSLRESGNTIYF
TGTGCCAGCAGCTTGCGGGAGTCTGGAAACACCATATATTTT
>.|TRBV28|TRBJ2-4|TRBD1
CASSSRDRGNIQYF
TGTGCCAGCAGTTCCCGGGACAGGGGAAACATTCAGTACTTC
>.|TRBV20-1|TRBJ1-6|.
CSASWLEGNSPLHF
TGCAGTGCTAGTTGGCTGGAGGGGAATTCACCCCTCCACTTT
>.|TRBV4-1|TRBJ1-6|.
CASSQDGTRSNSPLHF
TGCGCCAGCAGCCAAGACGGGACACGGTCGAATTCACCCCTCCACTTT
>.|TRBV18|TRBJ1-6|TRBD1
CASSPDRDSPLHF
TGTGCCAGCTCACCAGACAGGGATTCACCCCTCCACTTT
>.|TRBV11-2|TRBJ2-2|TRBD2
CASSSLAGATGELFF
TGTGCCAGCAGCTCGCTAGCGGGGGCCACCGGGGAGCTGTTTTTT
>.|TRBV7-2|TRBJ2-1|TRBD1
CASSFRDRAFGEQFF
TGTGCCAGCAGTTTCCGGGACAGGGCTTTTGGTGAGCAGTTCTTC
>.|TRBV7-8|TRBJ2-7|TRBD2
CASSSFGGEAHEQYF
TGTGCCAGCAGCTCCTTTGGGGGGGAGGCCCACGAGCAGTACTTC
>once|TRBV28|TRBJ2-3|TRBD2
CASALAGSDTQYF
TGTGCCAGCGCACTAGCGGGAAGCGATACGCAGTATTTT
>.|TRBV5-5|TRBJ2-7|.
CATSRGYEQYF
TGTGCCACTTCGCGCGGCTACGAGCAGTACTTC
>.|TRBV6-7|TRBJ2-2|TRBD2
CASRKLAEHPNHTGELFF
TGTGCCAGCAGAAAACTAGCGGAGCACCCAAACCACACCGGGGAGCTGTTTTTT
>.|TRBV11-3|TRBJ2-3|.
CASSQEGGALDTQYF
TGTGCCAGCAGCCAGGAAGGGGGGGCCTTGGATACGCAGTATTTT
>.|TRBV10-3|TRBJ1-2|TRBD1
CAISGTGGDYGYTF
TGTGCCATCAGTGGGACAGGGGGGGACTATGGCTACACCTTC
>.|TRBV5-1|TRBJ2-1|.
CASSLRGSNEQFF
TGCGCCAGCAGCTTGCGGGGGTCCAATGAGCAGTTCTTC
>.|TRBV19|TRBJ1-1|TRBD1
CASSIIPGQGARNTEAFF
TGTGCCAGTAGTATCATTCCGGGACAGGGGGCCCGGAACACTGAAGCTTTCTTT
>.|TRBV6-4|TRBJ2-7|TRBD2
CASSSGTSGSSQAYEQYF
TGTGCCAGCAGTTCCGGGACTAGCGGGAGTTCGCAGGCCTACGAGCAGTACTTC
>few|TRBV7-8|TRBJ2-7|.
CASSLAPGYEQYF
TGTGCCAGCAGCTTAGCGCCGGGCTACGAGCAGTACTTC
>few|TRBV29-1|TRBJ1-2|.
CSVEETALFYGYTF
TGCAGCGTTGAAGAGACAGCTCTCTTCTATGGCTACACCTTC
>.|TRBV7-2|TRBJ1-1|.
CASSLVTVEGTEAFF
TGTGCCAGCAGCTTAGTTACAGTTGAGGGCACTGAAGCTTTCTTT
>.|TRBV7-2|TRBJ2-5|.
CASSSEGLARETQYF
TGTGCCAGCAGCTCAGAGGGACTGGCAAGAGAGACCCAGTACTTC
>few|TRBV18|TRBJ2-1|.
CASSPPGSDEQFF
TGTGCCAGCTCACCACCCGGTTCTGATGAGCAGTTCTTC
>.|TRBV2|TRBJ1-1|TRBD1
CASTAQGPSPQAFF
TGTGCCAGCACCGCACAGGGGCCCTCGCCCCAGGCTTTCTTT
>few|TRBV2|TRBJ2-1|TRBD1
CASLSTTGGRYNEQFF
TGTGCCAGCCTTTCAACGACAGGGGGGAGGTACAATGAGCAGTTCTTC
>once|TRBV5-6|TRBJ2-1|TRBD2
CASSLWGLAGVEQFF
TGTGCCAGCAGCTTGTGGGGACTAGCGGGGGTTGAGCAGTTCTTC
>few|TRBV7-9|TRBJ1-2|.
CASSPGPLYGYTF
TGTGCCAGCAGTCCAGGCCCGCTCTATGGCTACACCTTC
>.|TRBV5-5|TRBJ2-1|.
CASSLGVWRGAEQFF
TGTGCCAGCAGCTTGGGTGTTTGGCGGGGAGCTGAGCAGTTCTTC
>few|TRBV5-5|TRBJ2-7|.
CASSELPQGHEQYF
TGTGCCAGCAGCGAACTTCCACAGGGCCACGAGCAGTACTTC
>.|TRBV15|TRBJ2-1|.
CATSRDDRYYNEQFF
TGTGCCACCAGCAGAGATGACAGGTATTACAATGAGCAGTTCTTC